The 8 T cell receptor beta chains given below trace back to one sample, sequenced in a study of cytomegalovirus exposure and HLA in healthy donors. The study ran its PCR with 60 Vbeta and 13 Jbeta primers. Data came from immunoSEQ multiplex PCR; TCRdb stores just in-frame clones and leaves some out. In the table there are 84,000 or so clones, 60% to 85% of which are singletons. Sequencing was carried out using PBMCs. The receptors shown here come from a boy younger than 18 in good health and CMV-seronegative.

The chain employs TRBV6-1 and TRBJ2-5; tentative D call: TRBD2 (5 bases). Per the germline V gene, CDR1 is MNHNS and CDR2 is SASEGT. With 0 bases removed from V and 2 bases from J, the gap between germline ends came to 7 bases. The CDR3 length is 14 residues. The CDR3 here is CASSEARRQETQYF. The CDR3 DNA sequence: TGTGCCAGCAGTGAAGCTAGGAGGCAAGAGACCCAGTACTTC.

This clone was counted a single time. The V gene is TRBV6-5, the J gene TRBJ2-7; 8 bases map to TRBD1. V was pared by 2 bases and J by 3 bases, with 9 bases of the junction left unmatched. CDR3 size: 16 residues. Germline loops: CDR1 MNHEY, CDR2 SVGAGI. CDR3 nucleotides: TGTGCCAGCAGTTACAACCGACAGGGGAAAGGCTACGAGCAGTACTTC. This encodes CASSYNRQGKGYEQYF.

This CDR3 is CASSLARTGGSSPLHF. CDR3 nucleotides: TGTGCCAGCAGCTTAGCGCGGACAGGGGGCAGTTCACCCCTCCACTTT. The chain carries TRBV7-2 and TRBJ1-6, with 11 bases identical to TRBD1. Looked up from germline, CDR1 is SGHTA and CDR2 is FQGNSA. This CDR3 has 16 amino acids. Germline trimming cut 0 bases from V and 9 bases from J; bases unmatched to any gene: 4.

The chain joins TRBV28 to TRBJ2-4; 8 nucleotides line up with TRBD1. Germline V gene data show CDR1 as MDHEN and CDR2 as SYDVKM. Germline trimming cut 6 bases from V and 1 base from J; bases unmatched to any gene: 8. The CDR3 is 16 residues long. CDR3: CASRDGTGYAKNIQYF. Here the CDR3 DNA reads TGTGCCAGCAGGGACGGGACAGGTTATGCCAAAAACATTCAGTACTTC.

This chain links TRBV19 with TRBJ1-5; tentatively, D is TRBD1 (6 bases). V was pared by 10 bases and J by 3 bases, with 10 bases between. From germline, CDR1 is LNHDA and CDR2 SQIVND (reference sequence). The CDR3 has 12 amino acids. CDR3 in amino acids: CAIGQFNQPQHF. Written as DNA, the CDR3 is TGTGCCATAGGACAGTTCAATCAGCCCCAGCATTTT.

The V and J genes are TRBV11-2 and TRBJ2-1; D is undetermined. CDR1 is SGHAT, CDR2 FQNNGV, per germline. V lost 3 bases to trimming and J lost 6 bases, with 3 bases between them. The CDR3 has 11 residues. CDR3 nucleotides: TGTGCCAGCAGCTTCGGCAATGAGCAGTTCTTC. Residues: CASSFGNEQFF.

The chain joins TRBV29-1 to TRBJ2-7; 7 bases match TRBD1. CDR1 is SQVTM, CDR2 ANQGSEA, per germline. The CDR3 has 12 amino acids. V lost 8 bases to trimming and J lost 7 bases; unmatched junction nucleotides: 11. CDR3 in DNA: TGCAGCATCAACAGGGGTCCGTTTGAGCAGTACTTC. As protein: CSINRGPFEQYF.

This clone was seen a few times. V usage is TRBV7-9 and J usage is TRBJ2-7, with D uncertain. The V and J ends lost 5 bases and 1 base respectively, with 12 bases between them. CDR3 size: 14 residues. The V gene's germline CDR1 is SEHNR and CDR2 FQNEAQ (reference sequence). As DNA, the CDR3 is TGTGCCAGCAGCCACTTTGAGGAATCCTACGAGCAGTACTTC. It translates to CASSHFEESYEQYF. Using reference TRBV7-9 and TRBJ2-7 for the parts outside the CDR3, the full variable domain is DTGVSQNPRHKITKRGQNVTFRCDPISEHNRLYWYRQTLGQGPEFLTYFQNEAQLEKSRLLSDRFSAERPKGSFSTLEIQRTEQGDSAMYLCASSHFEESYEQYFGPGTRLTVT.